This TCR beta chain was retrieved from a study of T cells in Graves' hyperthyroidism and ophthalmopathy. PBMCs were derived from about 10 ml fresh peripheral blood. From RNA transcripts, TCR beta CDR3 regions were amplified. The TCR CDR3 was amplified in a first-round RT-PCR using the HTBI primer set. TCRdb independently ran MiXCR on the multiplex PCR reads; one entry per CDR3 protein. The sample yields a few hundred thousand distinct CDR3 sequences, about 20% seen once. Losses at the gene ends were 0 bases for V and 5 bases for J; bases not matched to a gene: 7. The CDR3 covers 16 residues. Germline V gene sequence: CDR1 MDHEN, CDR2 SYDVKM. This clonotype was counted between two and nine times.

This clonotype was obtained from a man aged 30 to 39 with Graves' ophthalmopathy. V is TRBV28 and J is TRBJ2-1; 7 nucleotides align to TRBD1. The material sequenced was blood. The CDR3 DNA sequence: TGTGCCAGCAGTTTATGGGGGCAGGGGGTACACAATGAGCAGTTCTTC. Translating gives CASSLWGQGVHNEQFF.